Many counts were recorded for the clone carrying this T cell receptor beta chain. As yet, its antigen is unknown. This sample was taken from a study of regulatory T cells in long-lasting Graves disease. In the study overall: The study counted Graves' disease as persistent given over 5 years of antithyroid drugs and positive TSH receptor antibodies.

The CDR3 is 13 amino acids. Trimming shortened V by 0 bases and J by 6 bases, and 6 bases separated the two germline ends. Germline CDR1 LGHDT, CDR2 YNNKEL (reference sequence). The time point: persistent/refractory GD, antithyroid drugs over 5 years with positive TRAb. RNA extracted from PBMCs served as the sequencing template. HTBI primers from iRepertoire and Arm-PCR of CDR3 regions yielded the TCR beta libraries. TCRdb independently ran MiXCR on the multiplex PCR reads; one entry per CDR3 protein. The table lists about 420,000 distinct CDR3 sequences, 23% of them singletons. Study findings and constraints: Persistent disease was associated with favored TRBV28 usage and with favored use of TRBJ1-2 and TRBJ2-5. Public clonotype sharing was higher in persistent than newly diagnosed patients. Lower TCR diversity characterized persistent Graves' patients relative to newly diagnosed patients.

Sequencing was performed on peripheral blood mononuclear cells (PBMCs), taken when the disease was refractory, from a patient treated with antithyroid drugs. This receptor was obtained from a female donor with Graves disease. V and J are TRBV3-1 and TRBJ2-1; D ambiguous. The DNA for the CDR3 is TGTGCCAGCAGCCAAGAGGGGTCCAATGAGCAGTTCTTC. It encodes CASSQEGSNEQFF.